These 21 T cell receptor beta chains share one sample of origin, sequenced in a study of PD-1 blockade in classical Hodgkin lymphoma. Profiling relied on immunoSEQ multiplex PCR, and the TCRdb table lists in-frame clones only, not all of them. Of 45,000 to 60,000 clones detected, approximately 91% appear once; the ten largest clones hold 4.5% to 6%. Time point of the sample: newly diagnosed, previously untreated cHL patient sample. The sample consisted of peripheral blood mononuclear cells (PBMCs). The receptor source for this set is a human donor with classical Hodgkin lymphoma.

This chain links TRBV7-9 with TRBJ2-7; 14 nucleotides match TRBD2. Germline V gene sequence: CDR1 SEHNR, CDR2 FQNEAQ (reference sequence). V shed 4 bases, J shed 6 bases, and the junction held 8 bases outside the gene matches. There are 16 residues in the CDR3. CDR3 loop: CASSSGLAGVVSEQYF. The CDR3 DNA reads TGTGCCAGCAGCTCGGGACTAGCGGGAGTAGTTAGCGAGCAGTACTTC.

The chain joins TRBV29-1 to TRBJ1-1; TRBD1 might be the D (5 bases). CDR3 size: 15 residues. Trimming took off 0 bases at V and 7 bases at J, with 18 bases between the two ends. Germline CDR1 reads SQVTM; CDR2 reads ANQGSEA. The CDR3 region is CSVEDLTTLGLEAFF. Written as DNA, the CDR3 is TGCAGCGTTGAAGATCTGACAACACTGGGGCTTGAAGCTTTCTTT.

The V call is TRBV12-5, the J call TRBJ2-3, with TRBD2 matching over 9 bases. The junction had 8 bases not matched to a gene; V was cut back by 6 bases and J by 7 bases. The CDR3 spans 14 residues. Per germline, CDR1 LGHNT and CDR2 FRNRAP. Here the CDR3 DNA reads TGTGCTAGTGGATCGACTAGCGGACCGAATACGCAGTATTTT. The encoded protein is CASGSTSGPNTQYF.

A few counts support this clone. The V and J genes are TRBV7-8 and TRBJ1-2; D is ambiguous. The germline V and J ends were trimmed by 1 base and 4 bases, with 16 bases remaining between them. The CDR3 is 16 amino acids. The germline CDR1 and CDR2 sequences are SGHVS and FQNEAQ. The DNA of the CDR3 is TGTGCCAGCAGCTTAGTTCCCCGGGTTAAGACCTATGGCTACACCTTC. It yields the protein CASSLVPRVKTYGYTF.

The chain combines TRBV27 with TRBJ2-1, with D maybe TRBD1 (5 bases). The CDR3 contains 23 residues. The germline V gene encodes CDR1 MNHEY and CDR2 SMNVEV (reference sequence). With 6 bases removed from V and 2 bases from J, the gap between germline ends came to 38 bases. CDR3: CASSPAGLRATPGQAKTYNEQFF. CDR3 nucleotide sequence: TGTGCCAGCAGCCCGGCAGGGCTTAGGGCAACCCCCGGACAAGCAAAGACCTACAATGAGCAGTTCTTC.

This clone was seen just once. The CDR3 sequence: CASSWELQANTEAFF. CDR3 DNA: TGTGCCAGCAGCTGGGAATTACAGGCGAACACTGAAGCTTTCTTT. This chain links TRBV5-5 with TRBJ1-1; perhaps TRBD1 as D (5 bases). The V gene's germline CDR1 is SGHKS and CDR2 YYEKEE (reference sequence). This CDR3 region has 15 residues. The V end was cut by 3 bases, the J end by 1 base, with 13 bases between.

Written as DNA, the CDR3 is TGCGCCAGCAGCCCACCCCTGCTAAACACCATATATTTT. Residues: CASSPPLLNTIYF. J is TRBJ1-3 and V is TRBV5-1, with D uncertain. V lost 4 bases, J lost 6 bases, and 11 bases lay in between. The germline V gene has CDR1 SGHRS and CDR2 YFSETQ. The CDR3 spans 13 residues.

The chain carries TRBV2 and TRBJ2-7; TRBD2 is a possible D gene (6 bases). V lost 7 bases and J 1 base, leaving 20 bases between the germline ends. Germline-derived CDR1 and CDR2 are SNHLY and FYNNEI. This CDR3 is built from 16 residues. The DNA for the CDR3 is TGTGCCAGCATAGAAGCGGGCTTTGGTAGGTCCTACGAGCAGTACTTC. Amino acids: CASIEAGFGRSYEQYF.

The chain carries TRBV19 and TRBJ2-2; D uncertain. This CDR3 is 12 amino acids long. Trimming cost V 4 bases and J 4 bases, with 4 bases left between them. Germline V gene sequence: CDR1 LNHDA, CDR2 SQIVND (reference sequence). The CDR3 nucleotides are TGTGCCAGTAGTACAGCCACCGGGGAGCTGTTTTTT. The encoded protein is CASSTATGELFF.

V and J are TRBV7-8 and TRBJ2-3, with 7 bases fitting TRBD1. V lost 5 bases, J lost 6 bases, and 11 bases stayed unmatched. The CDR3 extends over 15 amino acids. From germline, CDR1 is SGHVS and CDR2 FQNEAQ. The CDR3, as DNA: TGTGCCAGCAGCCCTGGGACAGCCCCAAGCGATACGCAGTATTTT. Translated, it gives CASSPGTAPSDTQYF.

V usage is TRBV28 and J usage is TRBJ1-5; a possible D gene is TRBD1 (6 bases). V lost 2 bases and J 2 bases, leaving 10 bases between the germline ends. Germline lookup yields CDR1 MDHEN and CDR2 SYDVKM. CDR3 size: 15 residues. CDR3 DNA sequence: TGTGCCAGCAGTTTAAGGGGGGCCGGCAATCAGCCCCAGCATTTT. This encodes CASSLRGAGNQPQHF.

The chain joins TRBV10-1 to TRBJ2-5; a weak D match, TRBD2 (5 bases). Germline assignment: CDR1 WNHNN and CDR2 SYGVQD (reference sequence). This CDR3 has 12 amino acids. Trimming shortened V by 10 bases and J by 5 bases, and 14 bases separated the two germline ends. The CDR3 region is CATKRSVETQYF. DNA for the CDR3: TGCGCCACCAAGCGGAGTGTTGAGACCCAGTACTTC.

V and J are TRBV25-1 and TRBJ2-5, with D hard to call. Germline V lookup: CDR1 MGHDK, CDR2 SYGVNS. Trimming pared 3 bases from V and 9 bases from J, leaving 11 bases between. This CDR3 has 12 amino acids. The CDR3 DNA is TGTGCCAGCAGTGAGGTTTCGAAGGCCCAGTACTTC. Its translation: CASSEVSKAQYF.

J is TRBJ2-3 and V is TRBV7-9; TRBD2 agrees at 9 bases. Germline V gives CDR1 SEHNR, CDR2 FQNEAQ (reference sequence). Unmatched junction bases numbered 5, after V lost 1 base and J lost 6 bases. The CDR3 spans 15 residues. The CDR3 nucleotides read TGTGCCAGCAGCTTAGGGCTAGCGGGAAGGGATACGCAGTATTTT. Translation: CASSLGLAGRDTQYF.

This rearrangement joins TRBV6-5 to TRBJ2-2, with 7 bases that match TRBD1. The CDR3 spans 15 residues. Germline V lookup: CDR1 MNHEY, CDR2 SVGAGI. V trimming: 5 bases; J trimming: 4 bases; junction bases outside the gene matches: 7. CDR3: CASSRRDRGTGELFF. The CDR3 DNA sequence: TGTGCCAGCAGTCGACGGGACAGAGGCACCGGGGAGCTGTTTTTT.

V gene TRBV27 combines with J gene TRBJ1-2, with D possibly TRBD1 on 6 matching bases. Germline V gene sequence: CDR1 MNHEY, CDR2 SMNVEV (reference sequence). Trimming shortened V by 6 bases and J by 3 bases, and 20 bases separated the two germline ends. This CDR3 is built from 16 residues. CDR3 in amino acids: CASRSFSGGLYYGYTF. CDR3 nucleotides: TGTGCCAGCAGGTCTTTCTCGGGGGGCCTTTACTATGGCTACACCTTC.

The chain's CDR3 is CASSLYRGQDTEAFF. CDR3 bases: TGCGCCAGCAGTCTATACAGGGGGCAAGACACTGAAGCTTTCTTT. This chain joins TRBV4-1 and TRBJ1-1; 9 nucleotides line up with TRBD1. The CDR3 covers 15 residues. V was pared by 6 bases and J by 3 bases, with 8 bases of the junction left unmatched. Germline V CDR1 and CDR2: MGHRA, YSYEKL.

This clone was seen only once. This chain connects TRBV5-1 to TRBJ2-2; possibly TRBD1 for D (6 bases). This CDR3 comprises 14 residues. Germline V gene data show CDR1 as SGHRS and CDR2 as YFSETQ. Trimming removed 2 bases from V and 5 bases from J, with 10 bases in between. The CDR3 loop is CASSLLQGTGELFF. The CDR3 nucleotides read TGCGCCAGCAGCTTATTACAGGGTACCGGGGAGCTGTTTTTT. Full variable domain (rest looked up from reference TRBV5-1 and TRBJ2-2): KAGVTQTPRYLIKTRGQQVTLSCSPISGHRSVSWYQQTPGQGLQFLFEYFSETQRNKGNFPGRFSGRQFSNSRSEMNVSTLELGDSALYLCASSLLQGTGELFFGEGSRLTVL.

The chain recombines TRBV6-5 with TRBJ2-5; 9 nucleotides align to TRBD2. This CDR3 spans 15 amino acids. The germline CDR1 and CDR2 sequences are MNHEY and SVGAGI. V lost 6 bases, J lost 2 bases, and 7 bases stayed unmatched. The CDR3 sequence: CASRPGTSNQETQYF. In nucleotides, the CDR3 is TGTGCCAGCAGACCGGGGACTAGCAATCAAGAGACCCAGTACTTC.

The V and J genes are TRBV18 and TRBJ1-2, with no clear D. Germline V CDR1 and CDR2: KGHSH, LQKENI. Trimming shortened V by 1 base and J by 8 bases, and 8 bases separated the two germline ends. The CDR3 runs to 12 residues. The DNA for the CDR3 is TGTGCCAGCTCACCACGGGCCGGCGGCTACACCTTC. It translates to CASSPRAGGYTF. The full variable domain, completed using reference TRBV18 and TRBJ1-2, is NAGVMQNPRHLVRRRGQEARLRCSPMKGHSHVYWYRQLPEEGLKFMVYLQKENIIDESGMPKERFSAEFPKEGPSILRIQQVVRGDSAAYFCASSPRAGGYTFGSGTRLTVV.

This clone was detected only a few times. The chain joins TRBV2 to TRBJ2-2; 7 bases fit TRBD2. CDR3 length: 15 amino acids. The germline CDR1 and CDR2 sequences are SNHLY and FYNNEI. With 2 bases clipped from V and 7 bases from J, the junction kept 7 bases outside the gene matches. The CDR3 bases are TGTGCCAGCAGTGAAAATGCGGGGGAGGGCGGGGAGCTGTTTTTT. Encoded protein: CASSENAGEGGELFF.